The sequence of this TCR beta chain was determined in a study of shared clonotypes between healthy human individuals. Study-wide results and caveats: Only blood samples were collected, and tissue repertoires likely differ.

Method: immunoSEQ multiplex PCR; TCRdb's copy keeps in-frame clones and lacks some. The data contain roughly 2.2 million clones, over 90% of them singletons. Turning to this clone: Its antigen is unknown.

V lost 6 bases and J 3 bases, leaving 18 bases between the germline ends. CDR1 and CDR2 from the germline V gene are LNHDA and SQIVND (reference sequence). The CDR3 contains 15 residues. Sample: naive CD4+ T cells from PBMCs. Subset meaning: CD45RA+ positively selected. The sequence was collected from a man aged 18 to 30 in good health. Some clones in this sample may be carry-over from other donors' samples. This chain uses TRBV19 with TRBJ2-7; the D gene is possibly TRBD1 (5 bases). This CDR3 reads CASSPLRRGHYEQYF. As DNA, the CDR3 is TGTGCCAGTAGCCCCCTTCGCCGTGGACACTACGAGCAGTACTTC. Full variable domain (rest looked up from reference TRBV19 and TRBJ2-7): DGGITQSPKYLFRKEGQNVTLSCEQNLNHDAMYWYRQDPGQGLRLIYYSQIVNDFQKGDIAEGYSVSREKKESFPLTVTSAQKNPTAFYLCASSPLRRGHYEQYFGPGTRLTVT.